One sample yielded the 12 T cell receptor beta chains listed below, sequenced in a study of blood T cell repertoires in COVID-19. Sequenced by immunoSEQ multiplex PCR; TCRdb stores in-frame clones only, minus some. The profile shows over 150,000 clones, about 83% of them singletons. Sequenced sample: peripheral blood. These receptors originate from a woman between 55 and 75 years old with COVID-19, enrolled during active disease.

The rearrangement joins TRBV6-1 to TRBJ2-7; TRBD2 aligns across 12 bases. Unmatched junction bases numbered 5, after V lost 6 bases and J lost 2 bases. Per germline, CDR1 MNHNS and CDR2 SASEGT. This CDR3 is built from 15 residues. CDR3 sequence (DNA): TGTGCCAGCAGGGGAGGACTAGCGGGGACCTACGAGCAGTACTTC. Encoded protein: CASRGGLAGTYEQYF.

The chain links TRBV11-2 to TRBJ1-2; D gene unclear. The CDR3 is 15 residues long. V lost 3 bases and J 4 bases, leaving 15 bases between the germline ends. Germline CDR1 and CDR2: SGHAT and FQNNGV. The CDR3 nucleotides read TGTGCCAGCAGCTTCCCCCAGGATTTCGGCTATGGCTACACCTTC. Translated: CASSFPQDFGYGYTF.

The chain links TRBV11-2 to TRBJ2-7; D unresolved. Germline CDR1 and CDR2: SGHAT and FQNNGV. The CDR3 sequence is 11 residues long. Trimming stripped 6 bases from V and 3 bases from J, with 6 bases between. The CDR3 DNA sequence: TGTGCCAGCAGTTCTAGCTACGAGCAGTACTTC. This translates into CASSSSYEQYF.

This chain connects TRBV14 to TRBJ2-6, with D hard to call. The ends were cut back, 5 bases at V and 0 bases at J, with 8 bases in the middle. CDR3 length: 15 amino acids. Germline values: CDR1 SGHDN, CDR2 FVKESK. The CDR3 region has the DNA TGTGCCAGCAGCTACAGTCCCTCTGGGGCCAACGTCCTGACTTTC. Translating gives CASSYSPSGANVLTF. Full variable domain (rest looked up from reference TRBV14 and TRBJ2-6): EAGVTQFPSHSVIEKGQTVTLRCDPISGHDNLYWYRRVMGKEIKFLLHFVKESKQDESGMPNNRFLAERTGGTYSTLKVQPAELEDSGVYFCASSYSPSGANVLTFGAGSRLTVL.

CDR3 sequence: CASTSWGGLHGYTF. The CDR3 coding sequence is TGTGCCAGCACCTCCTGGGGAGGGTTGCATGGCTACACCTTC. The V gene is TRBV25-1, the J gene TRBJ1-2, with D unclear. The CDR3 spans 14 residues. Per germline, CDR1 MGHDK and CDR2 SYGVNS. Trimming pared 7 bases from V and 6 bases from J, leaving 18 bases between.

The V and J genes are TRBV2 and TRBJ2-3, with D perhaps TRBD1 (6 bases). Germline values: CDR1 SNHLY, CDR2 FYNNEI. The CDR3 totals 14 residues. Trimming took 7 bases from V and 3 from J, leaving 14 bases between them. The CDR3 sequence is CASKWTQGTDTQYF. CDR3 DNA sequence: TGTGCCAGCAAGTGGACCCAGGGGACAGATACGCAGTATTTT.

The chain carries TRBV3-1 (or the pseudogene TRBV3-2) and TRBJ2-7, with a possible D match to TRBD2 (5 bases). The germline V gene has CDR1 LGHDT and CDR2 YNNKEL (reference sequence). CDR3 length: 12 amino acids. Trimming left V 1 base short and J 6 bases short, with 7 bases between. The CDR3 protein is CASSQGGLEQYF. CDR3 DNA sequence: TGTGCCAGCAGCCAAGGAGGGCTCGAGCAGTACTTC.

V and J are TRBV9 and TRBJ1-1; 8 positions agree with TRBD1. The V segment lost 0 bases and the J segment 5 bases; nucleotides outside the gene matches: 6. Germline V gene lookup returns CDR1 SGDLS and CDR2 YYNGEE. The CDR3 sequence is 15 residues long. CDR3 nucleotides: TGTGCCAGCAGCGTAGGGACAGGGCGGGATACTGAAGCTTTCTTT. Translated, it gives CASSVGTGRDTEAFF. Full variable domain (missing parts from reference TRBV9 and TRBJ1-1): DSGVTQTPKHLITATGQRVTLRCSPRSGDLSVYWYQQSLDQGLQFLIQYYNGEERAKGNILERFSAQQFPDLHSELNLSSLELGDSALYFCASSVGTGRDTEAFFGQGTRLTVV.

The chain links TRBV27 to TRBJ1-4; tentative D call: TRBD1 (6 bases). The CDR3 is 14 amino acids. The ends were cut back, 4 bases at V and 4 bases at J, with 10 bases in the middle. Germline V gives CDR1 MNHEY, CDR2 SMNVEV (reference sequence). The CDR3, as DNA: TGTGCCAGCAGTTCGGGACACCATAATGAAAAACTGTTTTTT. Encoded protein: CASSSGHHNEKLFF. Using reference TRBV27 and TRBJ1-4 for the parts outside the CDR3, the full variable domain is EAQVTQNPRYLITVTGKKLTVTCSQNMNHEYMSWYRQDPGLGLRQIYYSMNVEVTDKGDVPEGYKVSRKEKRNFPLILESPSPNQTSLYFCASSSGHHNEKLFFGSGTQLSVL.

This chain uses TRBV19 with TRBJ2-2; D possibly corresponds to TRBD2 (6 bases). V was pared by 3 bases and J by 5 bases, with 10 bases between. The V gene's germline CDR1 is LNHDA and CDR2 SQIVND (reference sequence). CDR3 length: 14 residues. The CDR3 spells CASSIRAGTGELFF. The CDR3 DNA reads TGTGCCAGTAGTATCCGTGCGGGGACCGGGGAGCTGTTTTTT.

This sequence joins TRBV2 and TRBJ2-1; 7 bases align to TRBD2. The CDR3 loop spans 14 amino acids. V lost 7 bases, J lost 8 bases, and 11 bases stayed unmatched. Germline CDR1 is SNHLY and CDR2 is FYNNEI. This CDR3 reads CASKSLSGNDEQFF. The CDR3 DNA is TGTGCCAGCAAGAGCCTGAGCGGGAACGATGAGCAGTTCTTC.

This chain joins TRBV24-1 and TRBJ2-3, with 11 bases that match TRBD2. The CDR3 spans 16 residues. After removal of 5 bases from V and 2 bases from J, the junction contained 5 bases not matched to a gene. The germline V gene has CDR1 KGHDR and CDR2 SFDVKD. The CDR3 sequence: CATSGLGLADTDTQYF. For the CDR3, the DNA is TGTGCCACCAGTGGCCTGGGACTAGCGGACACAGATACGCAGTATTTT.